The 26 T cell receptor beta chains presented below share a single source sample, sequenced in a study of T cells in Graves' hyperthyroidism and ophthalmopathy. Researchers took RNA transcripts and amplified the TCR beta CDR3 regions from them. The TCR CDR3 first-round RT-PCR relied on the HTBI primer set. A single record per CDR3 protein comes from TCRdb applying MiXCR to the multiplex PCR reads. The data hold hundreds of thousands of distinct CDR3 sequences, with under 25% observed a single time. The sequenced sample was blood. Receptors were obtained from a man younger than 45 with Graves' ophthalmopathy.

This chain uses TRBV27 with TRBJ2-1; 10 bases align to TRBD2. There are 18 residues in the CDR3. V shed 3 bases and J 8 bases; nucleotides not matched to a gene: 16. Germline CDR1 and CDR2: MNHEY and SMNVEV (reference sequence). The CDR3, as DNA: TGTGCCAGCAGTTTCCTCGGGGGGTCTAGCGGGAGCCAGGATGAGCAGTTCTTC. Amino acid sequence: CASSFLGGSSGSQDEQFF.

Of note for this clonotype: A junction boundary mismatches the germline segment, possibly from a read error. The V gene is TRBV11-2, the J gene TRBJ2-7; TRBD1 or TRBD2 may be the D gene (5 bases each). The CDR3 totals 11 residues. Germline-derived CDR1 and CDR2 are SGHAT and FQNNGV. CDR3 amino acids: CASSRDGPEDF. The CDR3 bases are TGTGCCAGCAGCCGGGACGGCCCAGAGGACTTC.

This clonotype was observed a few times. V is TRBV9 and J is TRBJ1-5; weak D call: TRBD1 (6 bases). The V end was cut by 6 bases, the J end by 0 bases, with 13 bases between. The CDR3 runs to 15 residues. Germline lookup yields CDR1 SGDLS and CDR2 YYNGEE. CDR3 region: CASTFSDSSNQPQHF. CDR3 nucleotides: TGTGCCAGCACCTTTTCGGACAGTAGCAATCAGCCCCAGCATTTT.

This clonotype was recorded many times. This chain connects TRBV5-1 to TRBJ2-7, with 14 positions matching TRBD2. The CDR3 loop spans 16 amino acids. V lost 2 bases to trimming and J lost 4 bases; unmatched junction nucleotides: 5. Germline V lookup: CDR1 SGHRS, CDR2 YFSETQ. The CDR3 region is CASSLGLAGGRYEQYF. CDR3 coding DNA: TGCGCCAGCAGCTTAGGACTAGCGGGAGGAAGGTACGAGCAGTACTTC.

The chain combines TRBV6-1 with TRBJ1-2; D gene uncertain. The CDR3 is made up of 13 amino acids. CDR1 is MNHNS, CDR2 SASEGT, per germline. Trimming pared 4 bases from V and 7 bases from J, leaving 13 bases between. The chain's CDR3 is CASSVGSPLGYTF. CDR3 in DNA: TGTGCCAGCAGTGTCGGATCCCCTCTTGGCTACACCTTC.

This clonotype was seen more than once but under ten times. This rearrangement joins TRBV19 to TRBJ2-7, with D perhaps being TRBD1 or TRBD2 (5 bases each). V lost 6 bases, J lost 0 bases, and 18 bases lay in between. The CDR3 contains 16 residues. Germline V gene lookup returns CDR1 LNHDA and CDR2 SQIVND (reference sequence). The chain's CDR3 is CASSNPGRQSSYEQYF. The CDR3 DNA reads TGTGCCAGTAGCAACCCGGGACGCCAGAGCTCCTACGAGCAGTACTTC.

The chain joins TRBV5-5 to TRBJ2-1; TRBD2 might be the D (5 bases). Trimming pared 6 bases from V and 5 bases from J, leaving 15 bases between. In germline, CDR1 is SGHKS, CDR2 YYEKEE (reference sequence). The CDR3 sequence is 14 residues long. The CDR3, as DNA: TGTGCCAGCAACCCTCGGGGAGCTAACAATGAGCAGTTCTTC. Amino acids: CASNPRGANNEQFF.

Comment on this clonotype: A read error is possible here, since a much larger clone lies one base away. The rearrangement uses TRBV10-2 and TRBJ2-7, with 10 bases identical to TRBD2. Germline lookup yields CDR1 WSHSY and CDR2 SAAADI. V shed 6 bases and J 6 bases; nucleotides not matched to a gene: 8. The CDR3 totals 14 residues. CDR3 sequence reads: CASRSLAGRIEQYF. The CDR3 nucleotides are TGCGCCAGCAGGTCACTAGCGGGACGGATCGAGCAGTACTTC.

This clonotype has ten or more counts. The CDR3 DNA sequence: TGCGCCAGCAGCTTGGGGGATTATAGCAATCAGCCCCAGCATTTT. Amino acids: CASSLGDYSNQPQHF. This chain uses TRBV5-1 with TRBJ1-5; no definite D call. Germline V gene sequence: CDR1 SGHRS, CDR2 YFSETQ. V was clipped by 0 bases and J by 0 bases, with 7 bases between them. This CDR3 spans 15 amino acids.

The chain couples TRBV6-2 or TRBV6-3 to TRBJ2-7; 9 bases agree with TRBD1. The germline CDR1 and CDR2 sequences are MNHEY and SVGEGT. The CDR3 is 15 residues long. Losses at the gene ends were 9 bases for V and 2 bases for J; bases not matched to a gene: 11. The chain's CDR3 is CASETGGSLAYEQYF. DNA of the CDR3: TGTGCCAGTGAGACAGGGGGTTCCCTGGCCTACGAGCAGTACTTC.

The rearrangement joins TRBV3-1 to TRBJ1-2, with a tentative D call TRBD1 (5 bases). V lost 5 bases and J lost 0, with 7 bases in between. The germline V gene encodes CDR1 LGHDT and CDR2 YNNKEL (reference sequence). The CDR3 spans 13 residues. CDR3 coding DNA: TGTGCCAGCAGCTCACAGGCTAACTATGGCTACACCTTC. The encoded protein is CASSSQANYGYTF.

This clonotype was counted many times. The chain uses TRBV7-2 and TRBJ2-7, with D possibly TRBD2 on 6 matching bases. This CDR3 comprises 15 residues. Germline values: CDR1 SGHTA, CDR2 FQGNSA. Trimming pared 0 bases from V and 3 bases from J, leaving 12 bases between. The CDR3: CASSLAAGPLYEQYF. CDR3 in DNA: TGTGCCAGCAGCTTAGCGGCGGGACCTCTCTACGAGCAGTACTTC.

The chain recombines TRBV5-4 with TRBJ2-7; D unresolved. The CDR3 runs 15 residues. V lost 4 bases and J 0 bases, leaving 14 bases between the germline ends. CDR1 and CDR2 (germline): SGHNT, YYREEE (reference sequence). This chain's CDR3 is CASSKDVGSSYEQYF. CDR3 DNA sequence: TGTGCCAGCAGCAAGGATGTGGGCAGCTCCTACGAGCAGTACTTC.

This clonotype was found many times. The chain links TRBV28 to TRBJ1-2, with 11 bases identical to TRBD1. J gave up 5 bases and V 5 bases, and 1 base lay outside the gene matches. From germline, CDR1 is MDHEN and CDR2 SYDVKM. CDR3 size: 13 residues. CDR3 bases: TGTGCCAGCAGTAGGGACAGGGGGTATGGCTACACCTTC. Translating it yields CASSRDRGYGYTF.

The chain has TRBV6-5 and TRBJ2-1; possible D gene TRBD1, 6 bases. The CDR3 length is 16 residues. The germline V and J ends were trimmed by 0 bases and 9 bases, with 18 bases remaining between them. Germline CDR1 is MNHEY and CDR2 is SVGAGI. The CDR3 loop reads CASSYSRVDRPIEQFF. The CDR3 nucleotides are TGTGCCAGCAGTTACTCGAGGGTGGACAGACCCATTGAGCAGTTCTTC.

The CDR3 loop reads CASSGSRGFLYNEQFF. As DNA, the CDR3 is TGTGCCAGCAGCGGAAGTCGGGGGTTCTTGTACAATGAGCAGTTCTTC. This chain links TRBV5-5 with TRBJ2-1; possible D gene TRBD2, 6 bases. Germline V gene sequence: CDR1 SGHKS, CDR2 YYEKEE (reference sequence). The length of the CDR3 is 16 residues. The germline V and J ends were trimmed by 4 bases and 4 bases, with 18 bases remaining between them.

This chain links TRBV7-9 with TRBJ2-3; TRBD2 agrees at 7 bases. The germline V gene encodes CDR1 SEHNR and CDR2 FQNEAQ (reference sequence). With 6 bases clipped from V and 8 bases from J, the junction kept 17 bases outside the gene matches. The CDR3 sequence is 16 residues long. CDR3: CASSSSRSGTGGTQYF. CDR3 nucleotide sequence: TGTGCCAGCAGTTCCTCCCGAAGCGGGACGGGGGGTACGCAGTATTTT.

In its sample, this clonotype was seen many times. The J gene is TRBJ2-3, the V gene TRBV7-2; D is tentatively TRBD1 or TRBD2 (5 bases each). The germline CDR1 and CDR2 sequences are SGHTA and FQGNSA. There are 15 residues in the CDR3. V shed 5 bases and J shed 1 base, with 13 bases lying between them. CDR3 sequence: CASSPQSGRTDTQYF. The CDR3 coding sequence is TGTGCCAGCAGCCCCCAGTCGGGACGCACAGATACGCAGTATTTT.

This clonotype was observed a few times. This rearrangement joins TRBV28 to TRBJ2-7; D remains ambiguous. The CDR3 consists of 12 residues. Per germline, CDR1 MDHEN and CDR2 SYDVKM. The ends were cut back, 9 bases at V and 4 bases at J, with 13 bases in the middle. The CDR3 coding sequence is TGTGCCAGTGGGAAAGCTCTTTACGAGCAGTACTTC. This codes for CASGKALYEQYF.

The chain carries TRBV30 and TRBJ2-7; tentatively, D is TRBD1 (6 bases). The V gene's germline CDR1 is GTSNPN and CDR2 SVGIG (reference sequence). V lost 1 base, J lost 2 bases, and 12 bases lay in between. The CDR3 runs 14 residues. As DNA, the CDR3 is TGTGCCTGGAGTGGTACAGGGCTGGCCTACGAGCAGTACTTC. It translates to CAWSGTGLAYEQYF.

The V and J genes are TRBV7-3 and TRBJ2-2; perhaps TRBD2 as D (6 bases). The ends were cut back, 5 bases at V and 0 bases at J, with 7 bases in the middle. The CDR3 covers 14 residues. The V gene's germline CDR1 is SGHTA and CDR2 FQGTGA. CDR3 bases: TGTGCCAGCAGCCTAGCGACGAACACCGGGGAGCTGTTTTTT. Its translation is CASSLATNTGELFF.

This clonotype has more than one count but fewer than ten. The rearrangement joins TRBV13 to TRBJ2-1, with 7 bases that match TRBD1. The V gene's germline CDR1 is PRHDT and CDR2 FYEKMQ (reference sequence). The J segment lost 6 bases and the V segment lost 4 bases, leaving 15 bases of the junction unmatched. The CDR3 is made up of 17 amino acids. The CDR3 nucleotides read TGTGCCAGCAGCTCCGGGCCCTCCGGAAGGGGGCCCAATGAGCAGTTCTTC. Its translation: CASSSGPSGRGPNEQFF. Full variable domain (remainder filled in from reference TRBV13 and TRBJ2-1): AAGVIQSPRHLIKEKRETATLKCYPIPRHDTVYWYQQGPGQDPQFLISFYEKMQSDKGSIPDRFSAQQFSDYHSELNMSSLELGDSALYFCASSSGPSGRGPNEQFFGPGTRLTVL.

This clonotype was counted a few times. V and J are TRBV24-1 and TRBJ2-7; 11 bases match TRBD1. Germline CDR1 KGHDR, CDR2 SFDVKD. V shed 4 bases, J shed 1 base, and the junction held 5 bases outside the gene matches. CDR3 length equals 16 residues. The CDR3 DNA reads TGTGCCACCAGTGAGGCCGGGACAGGGGGTTCCTACGAGCAGTACTTC. Translated, it gives CATSEAGTGGSYEQYF.

The rearrangement uses TRBV28 and TRBJ1-5, with 10 bases fitting TRBD1. With 6 bases clipped from V and 3 bases from J, the junction kept 5 bases outside the gene matches. From germline, CDR1 is MDHEN and CDR2 SYDVKM. This CDR3 comprises 15 residues. DNA of the CDR3: TGTGCCAGCAGACAGGGACAGGGGTTCAATCAGCCCCAGCATTTT. It encodes CASRQGQGFNQPQHF. Together with reference TRBV28 and TRBJ1-5, the CDR3 gives the full variable domain: DVKVTQSSRYLVKRTGEKVFLECVQDMDHENMFWYRQDPGLGLRLIYFSYDVKMKEKGDIPEGYSVSREKKERFSLILESASTNQTSMYLCASRQGQGFNQPQHFGDGTRLSIL.

This sequence joins TRBV5-1 and TRBJ2-5; 7 bases map to TRBD1. CDR3 length equals 14 residues. Germline values: CDR1 SGHRS, CDR2 YFSETQ. Unmatched junction bases numbered 8, after V lost 4 bases and J lost 5 bases. The CDR3 sequence: CASSRGQVGETQYF. CDR3 nucleotides: TGCGCCAGCAGCCGTGGACAGGTGGGCGAGACCCAGTACTTC. Full variable domain (outside the CDR3, taken from reference TRBV5-1 and TRBJ2-5): KAGVTQTPRYLIKTRGQQVTLSCSPISGHRSVSWYQQTPGQGLQFLFEYFSETQRNKGNFPGRFSGRQFSNSRSEMNVSTLELGDSALYLCASSRGQVGETQYFGPGTRLLVL.

The J gene is TRBJ2-6, the V gene TRBV7-3, with D possibly called TRBD1 or TRBD2 (5 bases each). The CDR3 has 16 residues. Trimming took off 4 bases at V and 4 bases at J, with 14 bases between the two ends. Germline V CDR1 and CDR2: SGHTA, FQGTGA. The CDR3 nucleotides read TGTGCCAGCAGCTACGTATCGGGGCGCGGGGCCAACGTCCTGACTTTC. Encoded protein: CASSYVSGRGANVLTF.